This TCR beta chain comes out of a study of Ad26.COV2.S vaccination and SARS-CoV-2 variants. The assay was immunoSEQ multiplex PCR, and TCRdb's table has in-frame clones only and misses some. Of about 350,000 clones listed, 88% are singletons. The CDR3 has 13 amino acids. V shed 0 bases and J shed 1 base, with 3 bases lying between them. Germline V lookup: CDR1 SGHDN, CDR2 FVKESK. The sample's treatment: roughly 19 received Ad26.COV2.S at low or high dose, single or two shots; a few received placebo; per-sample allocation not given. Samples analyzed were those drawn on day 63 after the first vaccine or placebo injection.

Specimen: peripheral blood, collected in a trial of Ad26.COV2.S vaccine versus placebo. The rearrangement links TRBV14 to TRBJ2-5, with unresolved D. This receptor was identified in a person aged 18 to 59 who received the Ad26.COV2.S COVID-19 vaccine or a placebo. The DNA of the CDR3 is TGTGCCAGCAGCCAAGATCCCCAAGAGACCCAGTACTTC. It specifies CASSQDPQETQYF.